Below, 15 T cell receptor beta chains from the same sample are listed, as sequenced in a study of T cell changes during pregnancy in multiple sclerosis. The method was immunoSEQ multiplex PCR; TCRdb's version includes in-frame clones alone and lacks a portion of them. The sample carries roughly 38,000 clones, about 90% recorded once. The material sequenced was CD4+ T cells from peripheral blood mononuclear cells, taken before pregnancy. The source of these receptors is a female donor with multiple sclerosis, enrolled in a pregnancy study.

The chain couples TRBV5-6 to TRBJ1-3; D unresolved. Germline CDR1 reads SGHDT; CDR2 reads YYEEEE. The CDR3 is 15 residues long. Trimming took off 4 bases at V and 5 bases at J, with 16 bases between the two ends. In nucleotides, the CDR3 is TGTGCCAGCAGCACCCCCCGTGTGGCTCGAAACACCATATATTTT. Translation gives CASSTPRVARNTIYF.

The gene calls are TRBV28 and TRBJ2-7; 8 nucleotides match TRBD2. CDR1 and CDR2 from the germline V gene are MDHEN and SYDVKM. The CDR3 covers 17 residues. J was trimmed by 3 bases and V by 7 bases; bases with no gene match: 17. The CDR3 spells CASKGLVEAGGYYEQYF. The CDR3 bases are TGTGCCAGCAAGGGGCTAGTGGAGGCGGGAGGATACTACGAGCAGTACTTC.

The chain uses TRBV19 and TRBJ1-5; 7 bases are shared with TRBD1. Unmatched junction bases numbered 4, after V lost 8 bases and J lost 0 bases. This CDR3 region has 14 residues. The germline gives CDR1 LNHDA, CDR2 SQIVND (reference sequence). CDR3 in amino acids: CASFDRASNQPQHF. CDR3 nucleotide sequence: TGTGCCAGTTTCGACAGGGCTAGCAATCAGCCCCAGCATTTT.

This chain joins TRBV5-1 and TRBJ2-7, with D perhaps matching TRBD1 (5 bases). The germline gives CDR1 SGHRS, CDR2 YFSETQ. The V gene lost 0 bases and the J gene lost 0 bases, with 10 bases spanning the gap. The CDR3 sequence is 15 residues long. The CDR3 DNA follows: TGCGCCAGCAGCTTGGACGGACACTTCTCCTACGAGCAGTACTTC. Its translation: CASSLDGHFSYEQYF.

The chain combines TRBV5-5 with TRBJ1-5; D not resolved. Germline lookup yields CDR1 SGHKS and CDR2 YYEKEE (reference sequence). With 4 bases removed from V and 2 bases from J, the gap between germline ends came to 13 bases. CDR3 size: 15 residues. CDR3 region: CASSPTHSGNQPQHF. In DNA, the CDR3 is TGTGCCAGCAGCCCCACTCACAGTGGCAATCAGCCCCAGCATTTT. The variable domain in full, with the rest retrieved from reference TRBV5-5 and TRBJ1-5, is DAGVTQSPTHLIKTRGQQVTLRCSPISGHKSVSWYQQVLGQGPQFIFQYYEKEERGRGNFPDRFSARQFPNYSSELNVNALLLGDSALYLCASSPTHSGNQPQHFGDGTRLSIL.

The rearrangement joins TRBV5-1 to TRBJ2-3, with a weak D call TRBD2 (6 bases). Trimming pared 2 bases from V and 2 bases from J, leaving 6 bases between. The CDR3 loop spans 13 amino acids. Germline CDR1 and CDR2: SGHRS and YFSETQ. DNA for the CDR3: TGCGCCAGCAGCTTACTAGCCACAGATACGCAGTATTTT. Its protein is CASSLLATDTQYF.

The rearrangement links TRBV7-2 to TRBJ2-3, with D perhaps TRBD2 (6 bases). V was shortened by 5 bases and J by 8 bases, with 11 bases between the two germline ends. The germline gives CDR1 SGHTA, CDR2 FQGNSA. The CDR3 runs 12 residues. The CDR3 bases are TGTGCCAGCAGCCAAGGGGAGGCTACGCAGTATTTT. It encodes CASSQGEATQYF.

The chain has TRBV9 and TRBJ2-1; 7 bases fit TRBD1. The CDR3 extends over 15 amino acids. After removal of 3 bases from V and 0 bases from J, the junction contained 3 bases not matched to a gene. CDR1 and CDR2 from the germline V gene are SGDLS and YYNGEE. The CDR3 nucleotides read TGTGCCAGCAGCGGAGGGGGCAGCTCCTACAATGAGCAGTTCTTC. This translates into CASSGGGSSYNEQFF.

This clone has a handful of counts. The chain carries TRBV14 and TRBJ2-7; no clear D. Trimming stripped 3 bases from V and 5 bases from J, with 5 bases between. The CDR3 totals 11 residues. Germline CDR1 is SGHDN and CDR2 is FVKESK. The CDR3: CASSQSHEQYF. The CDR3 DNA reads TGTGCCAGCAGCCAGAGCCACGAGCAGTACTTC.

The genes are TRBV19 and TRBJ2-3; 9 nucleotides line up with TRBD2. This CDR3 has 14 residues. Germline CDR1 is LNHDA and CDR2 is SQIVND (reference sequence). The junction had 4 bases not matched to a gene; V was cut back by 9 bases and J by 0 bases. The CDR3 sequence: CASASGTSTDTQYF. The CDR3 DNA follows: TGTGCCAGCGCTAGCGGGACTAGCACAGATACGCAGTATTTT.

The gene calls are TRBV7-3 and TRBJ2-3; 7 positions match TRBD2. The CDR3 loop spans 16 amino acids. The V gene end was trimmed by 2 bases and the J gene end by 3 bases; junction bases not matched to a gene: 8. The V gene's germline CDR1 is SGHTA and CDR2 FQGTGA. CDR3 in DNA: TGTGCCAGCAGCTTAGGTCCCGGCGGGAGTACAGATACGCAGTATTTT. It yields the protein CASSLGPGGSTDTQYF.

The V gene is TRBV6-6, the J gene TRBJ2-7, with TRBD2 matching over 8 bases. This CDR3 spans 16 amino acids. CDR1 MNHNY and CDR2 SVGAGI come from the germline V gene (reference sequence). V lost 2 bases, J lost 5 bases, and 11 bases stayed unmatched. This chain's CDR3 is CASSYQIAGSDHEQYF. CDR3 DNA sequence: TGTGCCAGCAGTTACCAGATAGCGGGATCGGACCACGAGCAGTACTTC.

This clone came up a few times. This rearrangement joins TRBV5-1 to TRBJ2-3; possible D gene TRBD1, 7 bases. The CDR3 sequence is 13 residues long. The V end was cut by 7 bases, the J end by 1 base, with 10 bases between. Germline CDR1 and CDR2: SGHRS and YFSETQ. Here the CDR3 DNA reads TGCGCCAGCTCCAGGGGGGGCACAGATACGCAGTATTTT. Protein: CASSRGGTDTQYF.

The chain combines TRBV30 with TRBJ1-3; D gene uncertain. Germline CDR1 and CDR2: GTSNPN and SVGIG (reference sequence). Deletions cut 1 base from V and 2 bases from J, with 12 bases between. The CDR3 contains 15 residues. CDR3 protein: CAWSALFPAGNTIYF. The CDR3 DNA reads as TGTGCCTGGAGTGCACTTTTTCCCGCTGGAAACACCATATATTTT.

The gene calls are TRBV13 and TRBJ2-3, with a tentative D call TRBD2 (5 bases). The V end lost 5 bases, the J end lost 6 bases, and 24 bases lay between the germline ends. The CDR3 is 17 amino acids. Per germline, CDR1 PRHDT and CDR2 FYEKMQ (reference sequence). The CDR3 nucleotides are TGTGCCAGCAGCACCACCCTCGCGGGCCCGGCCGACGATACGCAGTATTTT. This gives the protein CASSTTLAGPADDTQYF.